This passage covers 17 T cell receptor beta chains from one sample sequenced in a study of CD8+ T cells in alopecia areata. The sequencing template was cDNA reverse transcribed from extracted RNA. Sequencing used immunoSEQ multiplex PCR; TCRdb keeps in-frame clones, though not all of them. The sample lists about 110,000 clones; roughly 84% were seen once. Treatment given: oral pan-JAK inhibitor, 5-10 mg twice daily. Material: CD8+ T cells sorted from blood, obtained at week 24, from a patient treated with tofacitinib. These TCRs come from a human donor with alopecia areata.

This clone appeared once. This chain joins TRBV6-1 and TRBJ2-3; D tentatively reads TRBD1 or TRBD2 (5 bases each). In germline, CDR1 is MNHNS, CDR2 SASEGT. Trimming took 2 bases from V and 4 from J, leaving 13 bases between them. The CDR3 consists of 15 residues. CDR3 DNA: TGTGCCAGCAGTGAACGGGACGATTGGGCAGATACGCAGTATTTT. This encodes CASSERDDWADTQYF.

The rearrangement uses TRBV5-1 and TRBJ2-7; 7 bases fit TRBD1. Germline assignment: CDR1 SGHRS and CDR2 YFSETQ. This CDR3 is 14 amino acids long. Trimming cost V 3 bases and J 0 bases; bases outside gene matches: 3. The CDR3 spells CASSSGTVSYEQYF. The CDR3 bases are TGCGCCAGCAGCTCCGGGACAGTCTCCTACGAGCAGTACTTC.

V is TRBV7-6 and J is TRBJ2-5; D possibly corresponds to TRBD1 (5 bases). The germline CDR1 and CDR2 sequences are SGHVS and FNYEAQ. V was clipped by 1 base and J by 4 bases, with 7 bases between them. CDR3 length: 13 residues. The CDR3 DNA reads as TGTGCCAGCAGCTTAGAAGGGGTAGAGACCCAGTACTTC. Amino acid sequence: CASSLEGVETQYF.

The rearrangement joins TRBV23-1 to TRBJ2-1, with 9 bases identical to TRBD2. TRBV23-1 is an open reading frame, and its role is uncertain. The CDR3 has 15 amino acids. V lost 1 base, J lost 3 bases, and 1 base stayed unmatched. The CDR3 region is CASSQCGGVYNEQFF. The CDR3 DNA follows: TGCGCCAGCAGTCAATGCGGGGGGGTCTACAATGAGCAGTTCTTC.

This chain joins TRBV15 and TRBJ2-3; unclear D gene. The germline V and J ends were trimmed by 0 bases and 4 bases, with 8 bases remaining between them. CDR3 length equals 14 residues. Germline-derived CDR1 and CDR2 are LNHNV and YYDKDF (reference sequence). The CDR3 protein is CATSRDSNSDTQYF. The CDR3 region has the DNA TGTGCCACCAGCAGAGATAGCAATTCAGATACGCAGTATTTT.

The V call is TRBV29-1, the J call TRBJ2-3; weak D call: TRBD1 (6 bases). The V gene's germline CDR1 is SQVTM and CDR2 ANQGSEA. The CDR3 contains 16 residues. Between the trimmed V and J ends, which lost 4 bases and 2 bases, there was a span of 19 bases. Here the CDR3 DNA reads TGCAGCGTTGTCGGGACACTTACCTCTTTCACAGATACGCAGTATTTT. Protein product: CSVVGTLTSFTDTQYF.

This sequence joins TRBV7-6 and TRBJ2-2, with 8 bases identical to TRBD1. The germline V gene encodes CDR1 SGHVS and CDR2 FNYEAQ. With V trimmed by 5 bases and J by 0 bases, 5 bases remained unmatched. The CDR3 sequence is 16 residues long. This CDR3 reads CASSGPDRANTGELFF. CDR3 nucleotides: TGTGCCAGCAGCGGCCCGGACAGGGCGAACACCGGGGAGCTGTTTTTT. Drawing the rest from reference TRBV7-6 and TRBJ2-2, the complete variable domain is GAGVSQSPRYKVTKRGQDVALRCDPISGHVSLYWYRQALGQGPEFLTYFNYEAQQDKSGLPNDRFSAERPEGSISTLTIQRTEQRDSAMYRCASSGPDRANTGELFFGEGSRLTVL.

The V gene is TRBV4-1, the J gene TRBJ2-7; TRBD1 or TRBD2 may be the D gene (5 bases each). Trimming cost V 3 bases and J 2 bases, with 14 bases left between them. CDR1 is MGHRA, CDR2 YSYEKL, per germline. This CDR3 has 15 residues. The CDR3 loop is CASSQILGDPYEQYF. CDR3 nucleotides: TGCGCCAGCAGCCAGATCTTGGGGGATCCCTACGAGCAGTACTTC.

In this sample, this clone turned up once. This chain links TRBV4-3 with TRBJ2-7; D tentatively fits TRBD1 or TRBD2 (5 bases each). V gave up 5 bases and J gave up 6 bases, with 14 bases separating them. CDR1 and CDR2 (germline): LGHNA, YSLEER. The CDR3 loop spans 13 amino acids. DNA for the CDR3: TGCGCCAGCAGCATGAGGGACGCGGGCGAGCAGTACTTC. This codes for CASSMRDAGEQYF.

The CDR3 coding sequence is TGTGCCAGCAGCTTAGCGGGGGACGACTACGAGCAGTACTTC. This codes for CASSLAGDDYEQYF. The gene calls are TRBV5-4 and TRBJ2-7; the match to TRBD2 covers 8 bases. V shed 2 bases, J shed 3 bases, and the junction held 4 bases outside the gene matches. CDR1 is SGHNT and CDR2 is YYREEE in the germline V gene (reference sequence). The CDR3 runs 14 residues. The variable domain in full, completed from reference TRBV5-4 and TRBJ2-7, reads ETGVTQSPTHLIKTRGQQVTLRCSSQSGHNTVSWYQQALGQGPQFIFQYYREEENGRGNFPPRFSGLQFPNYSSELNVNALELDDSALYLCASSLAGDDYEQYFGPGTRLTVT.

CDR3 in DNA: TGTGCCAGCAGTTCGCAGGGTTTTTCACCCCTCCACTTT. Its protein product is CASSSQGFSPLHF. V and J are TRBV6-5 and TRBJ1-6; D perhaps matches TRBD1 (5 bases). CDR1 MNHEY and CDR2 SVGAGI come from the germline V gene. This CDR3 contains 13 residues. V lost 4 bases and J lost 9, with 10 bases in between.

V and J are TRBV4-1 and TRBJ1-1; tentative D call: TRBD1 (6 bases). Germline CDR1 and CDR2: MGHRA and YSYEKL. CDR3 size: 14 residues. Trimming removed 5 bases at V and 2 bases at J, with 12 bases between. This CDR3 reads CASSIMGANTEAFF. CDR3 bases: TGCGCCAGCAGCATAATGGGGGCTAACACTGAAGCTTTCTTT.

The CDR3 is CASSFRDRGLETQYF. In DNA form, the CDR3 reads TGTGCCAGCAGCTTCCGGGACAGGGGGCTGGAGACCCAGTACTTC. The chain has TRBV7-9 and TRBJ2-5; TRBD1 aligns across 12 bases. The length of the CDR3 is 15 residues. Germline V lookup: CDR1 SEHNR, CDR2 FQNEAQ (reference sequence). The V segment lost 3 bases and the J segment 5 bases; nucleotides outside the gene matches: 4.

The CDR3 is CASSPWTSGVADTQYF. CDR3 nucleotides: TGTGCCAGTAGTCCGTGGACTAGCGGGGTTGCAGATACGCAGTATTTT. This rearrangement joins TRBV19 to TRBJ2-3; TRBD2 matches at 12 bases. The junction had 7 bases not matched to a gene; V was cut back by 5 bases and J by 4 bases. Per the germline V gene, CDR1 is LNHDA and CDR2 is SQIVND (reference sequence). The CDR3 covers 16 residues.

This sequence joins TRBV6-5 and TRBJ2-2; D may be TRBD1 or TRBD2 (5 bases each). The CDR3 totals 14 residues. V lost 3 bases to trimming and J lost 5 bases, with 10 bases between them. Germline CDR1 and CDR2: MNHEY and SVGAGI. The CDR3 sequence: CASSYGWGTGELFF. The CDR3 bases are TGTGCCAGCAGTTATGGCTGGGGGACCGGGGAGCTGTTTTTT.

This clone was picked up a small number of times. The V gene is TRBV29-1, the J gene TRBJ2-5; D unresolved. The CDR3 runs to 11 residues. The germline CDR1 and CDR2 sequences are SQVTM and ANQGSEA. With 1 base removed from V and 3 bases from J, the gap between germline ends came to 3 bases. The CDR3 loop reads CSVEVEETQYF. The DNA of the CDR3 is TGCAGCGTTGAAGTAGAAGAGACCCAGTACTTC. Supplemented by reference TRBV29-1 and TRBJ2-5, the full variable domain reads SAVISQKPSRDICQRGTSLTIQCQVDSQVTMMFWYRQQPGQSLTLIATANQGSEATYESGFVIDKFPISRPNLTFSTLTVSNMSPEDSSIYLCSVEVEETQYFGPGTRLLVL.

The CDR3 sequence: CASSDPGLGGNTIYF. CDR3 bases: TGTGCCAGCAGCGACCCAGGGCTGGGAGGAAACACCATATATTTT. The V gene is TRBV9, the J gene TRBJ1-3; D may be TRBD1 (5 bases). The CDR3 consists of 15 residues. Trimming removed 3 bases from V and 4 bases from J, with 14 bases in between. CDR1 SGDLS and CDR2 YYNGEE come from the germline V gene.